A single sample gave rise to the 21 T cell receptor beta chains below, sequenced in a study of T cells after yellow fever vaccination. TCRdb independently ran MiXCR on the 5' RACE reads; one entry per CDR3 protein. Altogether 120,000 or so distinct CDR3 sequences are present, approximately 16% being singletons, with the ten largest covering roughly 43%. Sample: CD8+ T cells sorted from PBMCs, taken 5 days after the yellow fever booster vaccination. The receptor source for this set is a man aged 18 to 29 who received the YFV17D yellow fever vaccine.

This clonotype has just a few counts. This rearrangement joins TRBV6-5 to TRBJ2-3; D unclear. Germline-derived CDR1 and CDR2 are MNHEY and SVGAGI. The CDR3 contains 15 residues. V shed 6 bases and J shed 1 base, with 14 bases lying between them. CDR3 sequence (DNA): TGTGCCAGCAGCCCAGTGGGTACAGGCACAGATACGCAGTATTTT. Protein product: CASSPVGTGTDTQYF.

This clonotype has just a few counts. The V and J genes are TRBV4-2 and TRBJ2-7; tentatively, D is TRBD1 or TRBD2 (5 bases each). Germline-derived CDR1 and CDR2 are LGHNA and YNFKEQ. The CDR3 is made up of 14 amino acids. The V and J ends lost 4 bases and 9 bases respectively, with 19 bases between them. The CDR3, as DNA: TGTGCCAGCAGCCGGGGGTACATGGGAAATGGGCAGTACTTC. Its protein product is CASSRGYMGNGQYF.

J is TRBJ1-1 and V is TRBV20-1; D may be TRBD1 (5 bases). The germline V and J ends were trimmed by 0 bases and 2 bases, with 10 bases remaining between them. The CDR3 contains 14 residues. CDR1 is DFQATT, CDR2 SNEGSKA, per germline (reference sequence). This chain's CDR3 is CSARDSRGNTEAFF. The CDR3 nucleotides are TGCAGTGCTAGAGATTCGAGGGGAAACACTGAAGCTTTCTTT.

This clonotype was found a few times. This chain links TRBV6-4 with TRBJ2-3, with 9 bases that match TRBD2. This CDR3 has 15 residues. Germline CDR1 and CDR2: MRHNA and SNTAGT. J lost 1 base, V lost 4 bases, and 3 bases had no gene match. The CDR3 region is CASSVQRGGTDTQYF. In nucleotides, the CDR3 is TGTGCCAGCAGTGTCCAGCGGGGGGGCACAGATACGCAGTATTTT.

This clonotype was detected a few times. V is TRBV5-1 and J is TRBJ2-1; D may be TRBD1 or TRBD2 (6 bases each). Germline CDR1 SGHRS, CDR2 YFSETQ. The V end lost 0 bases, the J end lost 2 bases, and 15 bases lay between the germline ends. The CDR3 spans 17 residues. The CDR3 bases are TGCGCCAGCAGCTTGGGGCTTAAGGGGGGAGCCTACAATGAGCAGTTCTTC. Translated, it gives CASSLGLKGGAYNEQFF. Looking up the rest from reference TRBV5-1 and TRBJ2-1 gives the full variable domain: KAGVTQTPRYLIKTRGQQVTLSCSPISGHRSVSWYQQTPGQGLQFLFEYFSETQRNKGNFPGRFSGRQFSNSRSEMNVSTLELGDSALYLCASSLGLKGGAYNEQFFGPGTRLTVL.

The table lists this clonotype with a few counts. The chain links TRBV6-2 or TRBV6-3 to TRBJ1-1; D not resolved. The CDR3 extends over 16 amino acids. Germline V gene sequence: CDR1 MNHEY, CDR2 SVGEGT. Trimming took off 0 bases at V and 0 bases at J, with 11 bases between the two ends. CDR3 DNA: TGTGCCAGCAGTTACTCGATATGGGGTCTGAACACTGAAGCTTTCTTT. Its translation is CASSYSIWGLNTEAFF.

This clonotype appeared a few times. The J gene is TRBJ1-1, the V gene TRBV5-1; the D gene is possibly TRBD1 (5 bases). Germline loops: CDR1 SGHRS, CDR2 YFSETQ. Trimming took 0 bases from V and 2 from J, leaving 14 bases between them. The CDR3 spans 16 residues. This CDR3 is CASSLGGRVLNTEAFF. The DNA for the CDR3 is TGCGCCAGCAGCTTGGGGGGACGTGTCCTAAACACTGAAGCTTTCTTT.

Ten or more counts support this clonotype. This chain uses TRBV11-2 with TRBJ2-2, with unresolved D. Between the trimmed V and J ends, which lost 1 base and 6 bases, there was a span of 18 bases. CDR3 length: 17 residues. Germline values: CDR1 SGHAT, CDR2 FQNNGV. Here the CDR3 reads CASSLGPRAPSPGELFF. CDR3 sequence (DNA): TGTGCCAGCAGCTTAGGTCCCCGGGCTCCATCCCCCGGGGAGCTGTTTTTT.

The V gene is TRBV5-6, the J gene TRBJ2-5; the D is unclear. The V and J ends lost 0 bases and 4 bases respectively, with 13 bases between them. CDR1 SGHDT and CDR2 YYEEEE come from the germline V gene. CDR3 length: 15 residues. The CDR3 loop reads CASSLARSDRETQYF. The CDR3 DNA reads as TGTGCCAGCAGCTTGGCTAGGTCAGACCGAGAGACCCAGTACTTC.

This clonotype appeared a few times. The chain uses TRBV12-3 or TRBV12-4 and TRBJ1-4, with 7 bases that match TRBD1. V gave up 6 bases and J gave up 8 bases; unmatched junction bases: 12. This CDR3 comprises 15 residues. The CDR3 nucleotides read TGTGCCAGCAGCTGGATTGGGACAGTTAGCGAAAAACTGTTTTTT. The encoded protein is CASSWIGTVSEKLFF.

This clonotype turned up a few times. The chain recombines TRBV6-5 with TRBJ1-2; D unclear. Germline values: CDR1 MNHEY, CDR2 SVGAGI. The CDR3 covers 13 residues. Trimming took off 4 bases at V and 8 bases at J, with 14 bases between the two ends. CDR3 bases: TGTGCCAGCAGTTCGGCCCCGGGTTGGGGCTACACCTTC. Protein: CASSSAPGWGYTF.

Only a few counts were recorded for this clonotype. J is TRBJ1-1 and V is TRBV5-1; D is perhaps TRBD1 (5 bases). The germline gives CDR1 SGHRS, CDR2 YFSETQ. The CDR3 is 14 residues long. V was clipped by 3 bases and J by 2 bases, with 11 bases between them. CDR3 sequence: CASSSRDLNTEAFF. The CDR3 nucleotides read TGCGCCAGCAGCTCCAGGGACCTTAACACTGAAGCTTTCTTT. Using reference TRBV5-1 and TRBJ1-1 for the parts outside the CDR3, the full variable domain is KAGVTQTPRYLIKTRGQQVTLSCSPISGHRSVSWYQQTPGQGLQFLFEYFSETQRNKGNFPGRFSGRQFSNSRSEMNVSTLELGDSALYLCASSSRDLNTEAFFGQGTRLTVV.

This clonotype was seen a handful of times. V is TRBV6-2 or TRBV6-3 and J is TRBJ2-5, with D possibly matching TRBD2 (6 bases). The CDR3 totals 14 residues. Trimming cost V 9 bases and J 5 bases, with 19 bases left between them. Germline CDR1 reads MNHEY; CDR2 reads SVGEGT. The CDR3 region is CASGERAPAETQYF. As DNA, the CDR3 is TGTGCCAGTGGGGAGCGGGCCCCCGCGGAGACCCAGTACTTC.

This clonotype was recorded a few times. DNA of the CDR3: TGTGCCAGCAGCGTACCCAGGCAGGGGGTAAACACTGAAGCTTTCTTT. This encodes CASSVPRQGVNTEAFF. This chain links TRBV9 with TRBJ1-1, with TRBD1 matching over 7 bases. Losses at the gene ends were 1 base for V and 2 bases for J; bases not matched to a gene: 8. The V gene's germline CDR1 is SGDLS and CDR2 YYNGEE. The CDR3 spans 16 residues. The whole variable domain, remainder taken from reference TRBV9 and TRBJ1-1, is DSGVTQTPKHLITATGQRVTLRCSPRSGDLSVYWYQQSLDQGLQFLIQYYNGEERAKGNILERFSAQQFPDLHSELNLSSLELGDSALYFCASSVPRQGVNTEAFFGQGTRLTVV.

There are many counts of this clonotype. The gene calls are TRBV20-1 and TRBJ2-7, with unresolved D. The germline V gene has CDR1 DFQATT and CDR2 SNEGSKA (reference sequence). CDR3 length equals 14 residues. V was cut by 1 base and J by 6 bases, with 16 bases left in between. In nucleotides, the CDR3 is TGCAGTGCTAGAGGAGGCGCAGGTGGCACCGAGCAGTACTTC. This encodes CSARGGAGGTEQYF.

In its sample, this clonotype was seen a few times. The chain has TRBV5-6 and TRBJ2-3; weak D call: TRBD1 (5 bases). CDR1 and CDR2 (germline): SGHDT, YYEEEE. The CDR3 is made up of 14 amino acids. Trimming took off 4 bases at V and 2 bases at J, with 11 bases between the two ends. The CDR3 spells CASSIDSLTDTQYF. The CDR3 coding sequence is TGTGCCAGCAGCATAGACAGCCTCACAGATACGCAGTATTTT.

This clonotype was observed a handful of times. V gene TRBV29-1 combines with J gene TRBJ1-1; D remains ambiguous. V lost 4 bases to trimming and J lost 3 bases, with 9 bases between them. This CDR3 is 12 amino acids long. Germline V lookup: CDR1 SQVTM, CDR2 ANQGSEA. The CDR3 coding sequence is TGCAGCGTTGTCCTGAGTGACACTGAAGCTTTCTTT. It yields the protein CSVVLSDTEAFF.

This clonotype was picked up a small number of times. The rearrangement uses TRBV6-2 or TRBV6-3 and TRBJ2-7; D is possibly TRBD2 (5 bases). The ends were cut back, 2 bases at V and 2 bases at J, with 10 bases in the middle. The CDR3 contains 14 residues. From germline, CDR1 is MNHEY and CDR2 SVGEGT. The CDR3 bases are TGTGCCAGCAGTTACGGGGAGCAAACCTACGAGCAGTACGTC. It translates to CASSYGEQTYEQYV.

This clonotype was counted many times. V usage is TRBV5-1 and J usage is TRBJ2-6; 9 bases map to TRBD1. The CDR3 loop spans 18 amino acids. J lost 0 bases, V lost 2 bases, and 6 bases had no gene match. The germline V gene has CDR1 SGHRS and CDR2 YFSETQ. The CDR3 sequence: CASSFPTGGDSGANVLTF. The DNA of the CDR3 is TGCGCCAGCAGCTTCCCGACAGGGGGGGACTCTGGGGCCAACGTCCTGACTTTC.

This sequence joins TRBV7-9 and TRBJ2-3; D possibly corresponds to TRBD2 (5 bases). The V gene's germline CDR1 is SEHNR and CDR2 FQNEAQ (reference sequence). CDR3 length: 17 amino acids. Trimming pared 3 bases from V and 2 bases from J, leaving 18 bases between. CDR3 sequence (DNA): TGTGCCAGCAGCTTCCTGTCCGGCCCAGCGGCCACAGATACGCAGTATTTT. This codes for CASSFLSGPAATDTQYF. Complete variable domain (other parts from reference TRBV7-9 and TRBJ2-3): DTGVSQNPRHKITKRGQNVTFRCDPISEHNRLYWYRQTLGQGPEFLTYFQNEAQLEKSRLLSDRFSAERPKGSFSTLEIQRTEQGDSAMYLCASSFLSGPAATDTQYFGPGTRLTVL.

This clonotype has more than one count but fewer than ten. The rearrangement joins TRBV7-9 to TRBJ2-7; D is ambiguous. V lost 5 bases and J lost 7, with 12 bases in between. The CDR3 has 12 residues. Germline V lookup: CDR1 SEHNR, CDR2 FQNEAQ (reference sequence). The CDR3 protein is CASSPGRGEQYV. CDR3 bases: TGTGCCAGCAGCCCGGGCCGCGGAGAGCAGTACGTC.